Detailed here is one TCR beta chain. Method: immunoSEQ multiplex PCR; TCRdb's copy keeps in-frame clones and lacks some. The sample records about 120,000 clones, 90% being singletons. The source of the sample is a study of blood T cell repertoires in COVID-19. Study overall: PBMCs, B-cell-depleted T cells, or T cells provided the cDNA or gDNA that made up the material.

CDR3 length equals 15 residues. Germline CDR1 reads SEHNR; CDR2 reads FQNEAQ (reference sequence). V gave up 5 bases and J gave up 0 bases, with 11 bases separating them. The sequencing sample was made of peripheral blood. The chain joins TRBV7-9 to TRBJ1-3, with D tentatively TRBD1 (6 bases). The receptor was derived from a woman in her sixties or seventies with COVID-19, enrolled during active disease. Here the CDR3 reads CASSPRGSSGNTIYF. The DNA for the CDR3 is TGTGCCAGCAGCCCCAGGGGTAGCTCTGGAAACACCATATATTTT.